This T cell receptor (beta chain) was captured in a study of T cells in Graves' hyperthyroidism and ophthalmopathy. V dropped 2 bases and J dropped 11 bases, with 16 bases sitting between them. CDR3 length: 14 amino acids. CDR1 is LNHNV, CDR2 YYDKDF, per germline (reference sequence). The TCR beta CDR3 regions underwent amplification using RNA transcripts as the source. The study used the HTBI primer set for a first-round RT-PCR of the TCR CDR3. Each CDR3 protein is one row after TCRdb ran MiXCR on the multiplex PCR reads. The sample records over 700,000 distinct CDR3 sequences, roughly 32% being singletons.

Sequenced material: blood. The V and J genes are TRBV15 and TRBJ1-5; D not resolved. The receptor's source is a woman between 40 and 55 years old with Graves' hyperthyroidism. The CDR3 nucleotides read TGTGCCACCAGCAGAACGACTGCCCAAGAGACCCAGCATTTT. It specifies CATSRTTAQETQHF.